This T cell receptor beta chain was captured by sequencing in a study of blood T cell repertoires in COVID-19. Overall study context: Samples representing acute and convalescent COVID-19 were sourced from the United States, Italy and Spain. Sources were T cells, B-cell-depleted T cells, or PBMCs; the material itself was cDNA or gDNA.

Enrolled during active infection, Seattle patients were then followed longitudinally. Original analysis: Estimation of nucleated cell counts was performed using reference gene primer amplification. This table comes from immunoSEQ multiplex PCR, and its TCRdb copy is limited to in-frame clones, with some not included. The DNA gave D and trimming, while V, J and clone size come from that table. Of just under 350,000 clones listed, roughly 90% are singletons. This sequence was found in a woman between 65 and 79 years old with COVID-19, enrolled during active disease. Sequencing input: peripheral blood.

CDR3 in amino acids: CASSGHGWFGYTF. The CDR3 DNA reads TGTGCCAGCAGCGGACACGGCTGGTTTGGCTACACCTTC. The rearrangement uses TRBV12-3 or TRBV12-4 and TRBJ1-2; a possible D gene is TRBD1 (5 bases). The CDR3 consists of 13 residues. V gave up 6 bases and J gave up 7 bases, with 15 bases separating them.